The T cell receptor (beta chain) described here comes from a study of T-cell memory formation after mild COVID-19. Whole-study results and caveats: Clones that contracted clustered mainly in CM and EM if CD4+ and in EMRA if CD8+. Later expanders leaned CD4+, whereas day 15 to 85 contracting clones were balanced CD4/CD8. There was no confirmation that second-wave clones peaking on day 37 were SARS-CoV-2 specific.

TCRdb used MiXCR to reprocess the 5' RACE reads, holding one entry per CDR3 protein. The data hold hundreds of thousands of distinct CDR3 sequences, with approximately 15% observed a single time. This clonotype was counted many times. Its antigen is currently unknown. The sequence was collected from an adult woman who had mild COVID-19 (a few samples of this study predate the infection). Cell type and time point are not known. Sequences were obtained from PBMCs or a T cell subset sorted from them (not recorded which).

DNA of the CDR3: TGCAGTCCGACCCTGGGGCAGGGAGTCAATGGCTACACCTTC. Encoded protein: CSPTLGQGVNGYTF. The chain recombines TRBV20-1 with TRBJ1-2, with a weak D call TRBD1 (5 bases). The germline V gene has CDR1 DFQATT and CDR2 SNEGSKA (reference sequence). The V end lost 8 bases, the J end lost 6 bases, and 22 bases lay between the germline ends. The CDR3 is 14 amino acids.